This TCR beta chain was captured in a study of neurological immune-mediated disorders (dated by TCRdb to the late 2010s). In terms of the full investigation: Using UMI-based sequencing, the study compared peripheral blood TCR-beta repertoires from patients with HTLV-I-associated myelopathy (HAM/TSP), patients with multiple sclerosis, and healthy controls. The cohort was made up of approximately 69 subjects, consisting of some 15 HAM/TSP patients, 34 multiple sclerosis patients and about 20 healthy controls. Alongside PBMC samples, the set of around 99 TCR-beta libraries contained longitudinal samples, technical triplicates, and paired CD4+ and CD8+ T-cell subsets that had been sorted.

This clonotype was counted at least ten times. The antigen it recognizes is unknown. No much larger clone exists at a distance of one base, and base qualities are not known. Study-wide findings and limitations: No identical CDR3 amino acid sequences were shared among expanded clones across subjects, suggesting private TCR-beta repertoires in all groups. TCR clonal expansion was highest in HAM/TSP patients and lowest in MS patients, with MS patients falling below even healthy controls.

cDNA was synthesized by template-switch 5'RACE using a primer carrying a 10-nucleotide random unique molecular identifier by which each TCR transcript was tagged. Over 200 million TCR-beta sequences, covering 15-18 subjects, were produced in each sequencing run. Total RNA was extracted with the RNeasy kit. Using the KAPA Real-time Library Amplification kit, TCR-beta VDJ regions were amplified with primers for the TCR constant region and the 5'RACE anchor. Sample indexes and Illumina adaptors were added in a first PCR, after which library yield was increased in a second PCR. After purification with Ampure beads, the TCR product of roughly 650 bp was size-selected on a 2% E-gel SizeSelection system. Before pooling, library quality was assessed on a Bioanalyzer, concentration was determined with Qubit, and library quantification was performed with the Kapa Library Quantification kit. Paired-end 2 x 150 bp sequencing of the libraries was performed on an Illumina HiSeq 2500. To increase sequence diversity, roughly 23-30% phiX was spiked into each library pool. As for the authors' bioinformatics: The quality-filtered reads were processed with the UMI-based MiGEC pipeline, whose error correction step removed more than 85% of the raw TCR sequences. VDJ genes were aligned to IMGT germline references, and clonotypes were defined by unique CDR3 amino acid sequence plus V-J genes. Clonal expansion, Shannon diversity, and CDR3 relatedness (CalcPairwiseDistances, ClusterSamples) were evaluated with VDJtools, and phylogenetic trees were built with CLCbio workbench. Clones with at least 8 unique UMIs were defined as expanded, with this threshold being based on coefficient-of-variation modelling across technical triplicates. TCRdb trimmed the raw reads at Q25, called clones with MiXCR and kept productive beta chains. Under each unique CDR3 protein, matching rows form one entry showing the most common genes and DNA. The V and J calls come from TCRdb's annotation, not from the publication. This sample is represented by tens of thousands of distinct CDR3 sequences; about 23% of them were singletons. Together, the top ten hold 23% of the sample.

The CDR3, cysteine through phenylalanine, is 14 amino acids long. CDR3 DNA only is kept here, 42 bases in frame from base 1. Compared with germline, V lacks 5 bases and J lacks 1 base; bases without a gene match: 4. The germline V gene (reference sequence) yields SEHNR for CDR1 and FQNEAQ for CDR2. Healthy controls were blood bank volunteers in Maryland, USA. For the unsorted PBMC libraries, 2 million PBMCs were stored in RNAlater at -80 degrees C until RNA extraction and were used to generate the libraries. Peripheral blood was subjected to Ficoll-Hypaque density gradient centrifugation to isolate PBMCs, which were then cryopreserved in liquid nitrogen.

The sample was PBMCs. The chain employs TRBV7-9 and TRBJ1-1, with 7 bases in between that match TRBD1. This TCR derives from a woman aged 70 to 79 in good health. The DNA is TGTGCCAGCAGCGAACAGGGGAGGAACACTGAAGCTTTCTTT. Its protein is CASSEQGRNTEAFF.